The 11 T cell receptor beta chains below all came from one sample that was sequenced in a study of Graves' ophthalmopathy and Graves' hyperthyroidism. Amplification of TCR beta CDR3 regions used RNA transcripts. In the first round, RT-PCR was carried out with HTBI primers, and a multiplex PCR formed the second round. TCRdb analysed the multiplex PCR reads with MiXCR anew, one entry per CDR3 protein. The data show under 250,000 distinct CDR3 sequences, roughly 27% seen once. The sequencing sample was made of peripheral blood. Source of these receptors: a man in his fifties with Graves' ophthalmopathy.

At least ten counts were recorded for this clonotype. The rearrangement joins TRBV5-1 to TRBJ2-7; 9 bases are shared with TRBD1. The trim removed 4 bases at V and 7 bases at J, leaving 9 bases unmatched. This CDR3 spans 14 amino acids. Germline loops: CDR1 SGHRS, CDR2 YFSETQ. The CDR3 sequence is CASSKGQGPMEQYF. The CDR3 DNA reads TGCGCCAGCAGCAAGGGACAGGGCCCTATGGAGCAGTACTTC. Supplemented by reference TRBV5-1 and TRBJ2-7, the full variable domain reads KAGVTQTPRYLIKTRGQQVTLSCSPISGHRSVSWYQQTPGQGLQFLFEYFSETQRNKGNFPGRFSGRQFSNSRSEMNVSTLELGDSALYLCASSKGQGPMEQYFGPGTRLTVT.

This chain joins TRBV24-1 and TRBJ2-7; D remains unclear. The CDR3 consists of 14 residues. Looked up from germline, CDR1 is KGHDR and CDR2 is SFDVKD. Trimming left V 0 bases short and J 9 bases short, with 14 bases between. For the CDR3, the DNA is TGTGCCACCAGTGATTTGGGGATCAACAGCGTGCAGTACTTC. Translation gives CATSDLGINSVQYF.

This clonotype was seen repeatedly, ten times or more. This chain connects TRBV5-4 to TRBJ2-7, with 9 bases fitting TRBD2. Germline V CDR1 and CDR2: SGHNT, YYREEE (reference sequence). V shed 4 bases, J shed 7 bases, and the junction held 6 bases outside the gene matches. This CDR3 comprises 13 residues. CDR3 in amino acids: CASSEGLAREQYF. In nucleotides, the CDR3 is TGTGCCAGCAGCGAGGGACTAGCACGAGAGCAGTACTTC.

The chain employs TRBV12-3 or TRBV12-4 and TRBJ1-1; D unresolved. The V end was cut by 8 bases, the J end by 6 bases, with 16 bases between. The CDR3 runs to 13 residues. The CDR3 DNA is TGTGCCAGCCTCCTCGTCCCGAGGGCTGAAGCTTTCTTT. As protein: CASLLVPRAEAFF.

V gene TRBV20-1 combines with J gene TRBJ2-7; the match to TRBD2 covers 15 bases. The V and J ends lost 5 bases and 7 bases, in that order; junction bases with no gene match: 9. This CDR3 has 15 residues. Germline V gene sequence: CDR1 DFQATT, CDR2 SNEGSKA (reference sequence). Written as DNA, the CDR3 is TGCAGTGCTCGAGGGACTAGCGGGAGGTTTTGGGAGCAGTACTTC. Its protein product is CSARGTSGRFWEQYF.

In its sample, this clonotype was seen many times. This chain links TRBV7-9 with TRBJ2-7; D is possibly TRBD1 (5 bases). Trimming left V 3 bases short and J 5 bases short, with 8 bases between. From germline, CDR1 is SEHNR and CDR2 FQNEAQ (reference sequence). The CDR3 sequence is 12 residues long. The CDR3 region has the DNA TGTGCCAGCAGCTTTCAGGGAAACGAGCAGTACTTC. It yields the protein CASSFQGNEQYF.

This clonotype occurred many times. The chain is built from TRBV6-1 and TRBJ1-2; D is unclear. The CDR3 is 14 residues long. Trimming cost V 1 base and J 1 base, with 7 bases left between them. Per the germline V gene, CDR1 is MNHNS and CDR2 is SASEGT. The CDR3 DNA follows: TGTGCCAGCAGTGAAGAGGCATTTAACTATGGCTACACCTTC. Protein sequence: CASSEEAFNYGYTF.

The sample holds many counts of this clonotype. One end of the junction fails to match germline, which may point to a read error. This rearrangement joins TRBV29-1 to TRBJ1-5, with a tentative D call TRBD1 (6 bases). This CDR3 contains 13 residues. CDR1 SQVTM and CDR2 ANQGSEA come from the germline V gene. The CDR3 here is CSVEDRYNQPQHF. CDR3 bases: TGCAGCGTAGAAGACAGGTACAATCAGCCCCAGCATTTT.

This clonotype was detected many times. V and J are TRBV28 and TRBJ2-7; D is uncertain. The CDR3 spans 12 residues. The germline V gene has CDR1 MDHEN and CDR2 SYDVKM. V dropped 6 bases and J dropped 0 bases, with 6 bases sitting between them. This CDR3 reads CASRSTSYEQYF. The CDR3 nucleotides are TGTGCCAGCAGGTCGACCTCCTACGAGCAGTACTTC.

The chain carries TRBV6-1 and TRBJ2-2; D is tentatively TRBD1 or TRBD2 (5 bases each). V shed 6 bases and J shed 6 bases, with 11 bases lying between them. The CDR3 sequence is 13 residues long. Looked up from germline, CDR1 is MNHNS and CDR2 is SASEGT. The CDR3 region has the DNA TGTGCCAGCAGCGACGGGGCCTCCGGGGAGCTGTTTTTT. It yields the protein CASSDGASGELFF.

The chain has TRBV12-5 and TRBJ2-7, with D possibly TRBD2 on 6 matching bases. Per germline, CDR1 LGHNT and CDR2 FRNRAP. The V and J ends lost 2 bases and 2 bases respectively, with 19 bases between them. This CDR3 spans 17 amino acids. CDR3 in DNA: TGTGCTAGTGGTTTGATTCTTGGGAGACTAGGGGCCTACGAGCAGTACTTC. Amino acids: CASGLILGRLGAYEQYF.